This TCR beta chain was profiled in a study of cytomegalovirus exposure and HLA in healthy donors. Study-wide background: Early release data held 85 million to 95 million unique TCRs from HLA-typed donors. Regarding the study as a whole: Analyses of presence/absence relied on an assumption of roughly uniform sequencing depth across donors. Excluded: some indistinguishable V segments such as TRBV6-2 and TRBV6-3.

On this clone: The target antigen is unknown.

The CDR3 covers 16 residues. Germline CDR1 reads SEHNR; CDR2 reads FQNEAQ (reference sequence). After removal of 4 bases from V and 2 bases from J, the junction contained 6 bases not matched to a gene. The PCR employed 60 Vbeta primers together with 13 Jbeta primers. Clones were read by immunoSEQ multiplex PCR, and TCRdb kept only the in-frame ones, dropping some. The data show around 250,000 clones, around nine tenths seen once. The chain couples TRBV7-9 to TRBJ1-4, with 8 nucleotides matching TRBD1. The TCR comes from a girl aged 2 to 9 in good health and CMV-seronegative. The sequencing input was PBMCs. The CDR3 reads CASSSGQGGTNEKLFF. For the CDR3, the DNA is TGTGCCAGCAGCTCCGGACAGGGTGGGACTAATGAAAAACTGTTTTTT.